A selection of T cell receptor beta chains follows, all from one sample in a study of early T cells in non-severe SARS-CoV-2 infection. TCRdb independently ran MiXCR on the 5' RACE reads; one entry per CDR3 protein. The table lists tens of thousands of distinct CDR3 sequences, about 11% of them singletons. Material: whole blood, obtained at baseline. These receptors all come from an adult who was a healthcare worker with PCR-confirmed SARS-CoV-2 infection or an uninfected control (not recorded which). The donor label of this sample is uncertain. Both conserved end residues are part of each CDR3. Size tells how often a clone was seen (once, few, many) or the class of an expanded clone, and some rows leave it out.

- TRBJ1-1 17 TRBV5-1 CASSLATFSIPNTEAFF
- TRBJ2-5 14 TRBV3-1 CASLDRGGQETQYF
many TRBJ1-4 15 TRBV2 CASTMWTVRTEKLFF
many TRBJ1-2 13 TRBV12-3/TRBV12-4 CASSLPGDYGYTF
- TRBJ1-4 14 TRBV19 CASRPTGVWVKLFF
- TRBJ1-1 14 TRBV12-3/TRBV12-4 CASRRTGRNTEAFF
- TRBJ2-4 15 TRBV10-3 CAISESEGGKNIQYF
few TRBJ2-2 14 TRBV19 CASSIEGLTGELFF
medium-sized TRBJ2-3 15 TRBV6-1 CASSNTPTRTDTQYF
few TRBJ2-5 16 TRBV28 CASTWGLAHPGETQYF
- TRBJ2-3 18 TRBV5-4 CASSFVVAAKSGTDTQYF
- TRBJ2-5 16 TRBV2 CASSGVWRGLQETQYF
many TRBJ2-5 14 TRBV4-1 CASSHEGVQETQYF